This T cell receptor (beta chain) was sequenced in a study of CD8 T cells in Susac syndrome. General study findings and limits: In its TCR sequencing and HLA analysis, the study acknowledged that the number of individuals was relatively small.

An amount of RNA that ranged from roughly 0.5 to 1 ug was reverse transcribed with random hexamers. TCR beta CDR3 was amplified by immunoSEQ covering 54 Vbeta and 13 Jbeta. Via MiXCR, TCRdb re-called the immunoSEQ multiplex PCR reads, giving one row per CDR3 protein. Here the sample spans 130,000 to 150,000 distinct CDR3 sequences, around 94% being singletons. As to this clonotype: Antigen: not known.

This CDR3 contains 11 residues. Deletions cut 10 bases from V and 4 bases from J, with 10 bases between. TCR beta was sequenced from blood CD8+ and CD4+ T cells. The CD8+ and CD4+ T cells were isolated magnetically using a negative isolation approach, whereas the TEMRA cells were enriched by FACS. The chain combines TRBV12-3 or TRBV12-4 with TRBJ1-1, with D uncertain. This TCR derives from a human donor in good health. Sequences were obtained from CD8+ T cells from PBMCs. The CDR3 region is CANRAATEAFF. The DNA for the CDR3 is TGTGCCAACCGGGCGGCCACTGAAGCTTTCTTT.